What follows is one T cell receptor beta chain and its context. This clone came up a few times. The antigen it recognizes is unknown. Qualities for individual bases were not recorded, and no much larger clone is one base off. This specimen belongs to a study of somatic mutations in cytotoxic T cells in rheumatoid arthritis (dated by TCRdb to the late 2010s). Regarding the complete study: Before any treatment started and right after they were diagnosed, patients gave peripheral blood samples (around 30 ml EDTA). Patient and control groups had essentially identical median ages. A total of 65 rheumatoid arthritis patients and about 20 healthy controls underwent TCRB deep sequencing. To characterize clonality, the study used TCRB deep sequencing while asking whether somatic mutations are carried by expanded CD8+ T-cell clones in newly diagnosed, untreated rheumatoid arthritis. A FACSAria II or Sony SH800 was used to flow-sort some V beta antibody-stained T-cell populations at nearly 100% purity, and TCRB sequencing was also done on sorted V beta1+ cells.

Flow cytometry confirmed the purity of CD4+ and CD8+ cells that had been isolated by positive magnetic bead selection on an AutoMACS. Clonal expansions were first screened by flow cytometry with a TCR V beta antibody panel, then characterized by TCRB deep sequencing of sorted CD8+ fractions. Isolation of peripheral blood mononuclear cells was done through Ficoll-Paque PLUS density gradient separation. DNA from CD4-enriched, CD8-enriched or PBMC samples was extracted using Nucleospin Tissue or Tissue XS kits and then quantified on a Qubit 2.0 fluorometer. Genomic DNA underwent TCRB CDR3 sequencing using the immunoSEQ assay. As for how the authors treated the data: When patient CD8+ clones exceeding 1% were checked against published virus-specific TCRB sequences, only a few matched. Analyses were restricted to productive TCRB rearrangements. A clone was defined by a unique TCRB CDR3 sequence, and clonality was computed as a productive clonality index based on Shannon entropy. The template counts of each clone relative to the total templates per sample were used to calculate repertoire overlap between two samples. V-gene usage measured by flow cytometry correlated with TCRB sequencing V-gene usage, with a Spearman r of roughly 0.64. The immuneACCESS repertoire file appears here via TCRdb, limited to in-frame rearrangements. These files lack a portion of the clones; in checked studies, under half of the deficit traces to unresolved V genes, and the cause of the others is not known. V, J and clone size are those of that table, while D and trimming were read from the DNA. This sample holds 8,000 to 10,000 clones; roughly 79% were observed only once. The ten largest clones capture 4% to 6% of the sample.

Summary of the overall study and its limitations: No adjustment for multiple comparisons was made for the slight TRBV07 underrepresentation in patients. Rheumatoid arthritis patients and age-matched healthy controls did not significantly differ in CD8+ T-cell clonality. An increase of CD8+ clonality with age was seen in patients (Spearman r ~ 0.49) but not in healthy controls. In about an eighth of the 65 patients, more than 20% of CD8+ cells belonged to the largest CD8+ clone, while several identical CD8+ TCRB sequences were shared between blood and synovial fluid. The expanded CD8+ clones had unknown antigen targets, and not appearing in virus-specific databases did not rule out that they were virus-specific.

Between the V and J ends, shortened by 0 bases and 5 bases respectively, the junction contains 6 bases. As encoded in the germline V gene, CDR1 is SGDLS while CDR2 is YYNGEE. The CDR3 numbers 13 residues from cysteine through phenylalanine. Of the read, only the CDR3 DNA is kept; its 39 bases are in frame from base 1. The chain couples TRBV9 to TRBJ2-1; the D gene is not confidently resolved. What was sequenced was CD8+ T cells sorted from blood. The receptor comes from an adult with rheumatoid arthritis. The DNA sequence is as follows: TGTGCCAGCAGCGTAGAACCCGACAATGAGCAGTTCTTC. It codes for CASSVEPDNEQFF.